This is a list of T cell receptor beta chains from one sample in a study of T cell responses to AZD1222 COVID-19 vaccine. Clones were sequenced by immunoSEQ multiplex PCR, and TCRdb holds only the in-frame ones, with some missing. The sample comprises some 110,000 clones, about 86% of which are singletons, and 17% rests with the top ten. Sample: peripheral blood, taken 28 days after the second AZD1222 dose. The origin of the receptors is an adult who received the AZD1222 COVID-19 vaccine. Both conserved end residues are part of each CDR3. Fields, in order: V gene, clone size, D gene, J gene, CDR3 DNA, CDR3 protein. A D gene is named only where the DNA matches it firmly. The size entry is marked missing in some rows and otherwise reads once, few, many or a size class.

TRBV30	-	-	TRBJ1-4	TGTGCCTGGTCCGACTGGGGGGCAGGTGAAAAACTGTTTTTT	CAWSDWGAGEKLFF
TRBV5-1	-	TRBD1	TRBJ1-1	TGCGCCAGCAGTCTCCTGGAGCACAGGGGGTGGGACACTGAAGCTTTCTTT	CASSLLEHRGWDTEAFF
TRBV10-2	-	-	TRBJ1-6	TGCGCCAGCAGTGAGTTAGGGGTTTCAAATAATTCACCCCTCCACTTT	CASSELGVSNNSPLHF
TRBV6-2/TRBV6-3	-	-	TRBJ1-6	TGTGCCAGCAGCTTACAGGGTGAACCCCTCCACTTT	CASSLQGEPLHF
TRBV6-6	-	-	TRBJ1-1	TGTGCCAGCATTAGGGGGACGGGAACTGAAGCTTTCTTT	CASIRGTGTEAFF
TRBV9	-	-	TRBJ2-3	TGTGCCAGCAGCGGGGATGGGACAGATACGCAGTATTTT	CASSGDGTDTQYF
TRBV7-2	few	-	TRBJ2-7	TGTGCCAGCAGCTTAGGTCCACTAGAGAACTACGAGCAGTACTTC	CASSLGPLENYEQYF
TRBV20-1	-	TRBD2	TRBJ2-7	TGCAGTGCTAGTAGAGGACTAGCATCCTACGAGCAGTACTTC	CSASRGLASYEQYF
TRBV10-3	-	TRBD2	TRBJ2-3	TGTGCCATCAGAGGGACTAGCGGGGGGGCCGTAGATACGCAGTATTTT	CAIRGTSGGAVDTQYF
TRBV2	-	-	TRBJ2-5	TGTGCCAGCCCTGGACAGACCCAAGAGACCCAGTACTTC	CASPGQTQETQYF